The TCR beta chain described here comes from a study of cytomegalovirus exposure and HLA in healthy donors. Germline V gives CDR1 MNHEY, CDR2 SVGAGI. Trimming removed 5 bases from V and 3 bases from J; junction bases left unmatched: 6. This CDR3 spans 15 amino acids. A remark on this clone: Its antigen is still unknown.

Study-wide results and caveats: In a later analysis, compared with equally common non-associated chains, HLA-associated beta chains were more expanded. It was reported that TCR beta sequences correctly inferred the HLA-A and HLA-B alleles for most subjects.

PCR was performed using 60 Vbeta and 13 Jbeta primers. Profiling relied on immunoSEQ multiplex PCR, and the TCRdb table lists in-frame clones only, not all of them. In the table there are 130,000 or so clones, roughly four fifths of which are singletons. The source material was PBMCs. The chain carries TRBV6-5 and TRBJ2-2; 7 bases agree with TRBD1. The source is a man aged 18 to 30 in good health and CMV-seropositive. The CDR3 here is CASSPDRAHTGELFF. The CDR3 DNA is TGTGCCAGCAGTCCCGACAGGGCGCACACCGGGGAGCTGTTTTTT.